A selection of T cell receptor beta chains follows, all from one sample in a study of cytomegalovirus exposure and HLA in healthy donors. The method was immunoSEQ multiplex PCR; TCRdb's version includes in-frame clones alone and lacks a portion of them. The table includes under 200,000 clones, roughly 70% detected once. The sequencing sample was made of PBMCs. These receptors were obtained from a woman younger than 35 in good health and CMV-seropositive. Each CDR3 is given with its conserved first and last residue. D genes are given only for firm matches. Size is omitted from some rows. Given values are once, few, many or a class for expanded clones.

d_gene,abundance,j_gene,v_gene,CDR3aa,CDR3nt
TRBD2,NA,TRBJ2-3,TRBV18,CASSILAVSSTDTQYF,TGTGCCAGCTCCATACTAGCGGTTTCTAGCACAGATACGCAGTATTTT
NA,NA,TRBJ1-6,TRBV7-6,CASSPTGSNSPLHF,TGTGCCAGCAGCCCAACAGGCTCTAATTCACCCCTCCACTTT
TRBD2,few,TRBJ2-3,TRBV4-2,CASSPGLVTDTQYF,TGTGCCAGCAGCCCCGGACTAGTTACAGATACGCAGTATTTT
TRBD1,NA,TRBJ1-2,TRBV4-3,CASSQEQGTYGYTF,TGCGCCAGCAGCCAGGAACAGGGGACCTATGGCTACACCTTC
TRBD1,NA,TRBJ2-1,TRBV7-3,CASSLKGTRDRLAGEQFF,TGTGCCAGCAGCTTAAAGGGCACCCGGGACAGGCTTGCGGGTGAGCAGTTCTTC
NA,once,TRBJ1-1,TRBV27,CASSSDRVNTEAFF,TGTGCCAGCAGTTCGGACAGAGTGAACACTGAAGCTTTCTTT
TRBD1,NA,TRBJ1-1,TRBV7-6,CASSSNPDRVWENTEAFF,TGTGCCAGCAGCTCCAATCCCGACAGGGTCTGGGAGAACACTGAAGCTTTCTTT
TRBD1,NA,TRBJ2-7,TRBV4-3,CASSQMTGVITYEQYF,TGCGCCAGCAGCCAAATGACAGGGGTGATTACCTACGAGCAGTACTTC
NA,few,TRBJ1-5,TRBV19,CASPSSQPQHF,TGTGCCAGTCCCTCGAGTCAGCCCCAGCATTTT
NA,NA,TRBJ1-2,TRBV6-1,CASSSRDGGDYGYTF,TGTGCCAGCAGTTCCCGAGACGGGGGGGACTATGGCTACACCTTC
NA,few,TRBJ1-5,TRBV5-1,CASSLGGTYNQPQHF,TGCGCCAGCAGCTTGGGGGGCACCTACAATCAGCCCCAGCATTTT
TRBD2,NA,TRBJ2-1,TRBV5-5,CASTGTSGGFSYNEQFF,TGTGCCAGCACCGGGACTAGCGGGGGGTTCTCCTACAATGAGCAGTTCTTC
TRBD2,NA,TRBJ2-1,TRBV4-2,CASSQLSGGAHEQFF,TGTGCCAGCAGCCAGCTTAGCGGGGGGGCCCATGAGCAGTTCTTC
NA,NA,TRBJ1-5,TRBV7-2,CASSQAAENNQPQHF,TGTGCCAGCAGCCAAGCGGCGGAGAACAATCAGCCCCAGCATTTT
NA,few,TRBJ1-5,TRBV10-1,CASSAQNSNQPQHF,TGCGCCAGCAGCGCACAAAATAGCAATCAGCCCCAGCATTTT
TRBD1,NA,TRBJ2-7,TRBV5-6,CASSLVQGDEQYF,TGTGCCAGCAGCTTGGTACAGGGGGACGAGCAGTACTTC
TRBD2,NA,TRBJ2-3,TRBV5-1,CASSLGASGDSSTDTQYF,TGCGCCAGCAGCTTGGGAGCTAGCGGGGATTCTAGCACAGATACGCAGTATTTT
NA,NA,TRBJ2-2,TRBV9,CASSRIWSTEELFF,TGTGCCAGCAGCCGTATATGGTCGACAGAGGAGCTGTTTTTT
NA,NA,TRBJ2-1,TRBV2,CASTPTLETYNEQFF,TGTGCCAGCACTCCTACCCTGGAGACCTACAATGAGCAGTTCTTC
NA,once,TRBJ1-4,TRBV18,CASQDREKLFF,TGTGCCAGCCAAGACAGGGAAAAACTGTTTTTT
TRBD2,NA,TRBJ2-2,TRBV2,CASSGVAGGSGELFF,TGTGCCAGCAGTGGTGTAGCGGGTGGGTCTGGGGAGCTGTTTTTT
NA,once,TRBJ1-2,TRBV5-1,CASSLVAGSDYGYTF,TGCGCCAGCAGCTTGGTGGCAGGGTCGGACTATGGCTACACCTTC
TRBD1,NA,TRBJ1-2,TRBV4-3,CASSQDTGTGVRYGYTF,TGCGCCAGCAGCCAAGATACCGGGACAGGGGTGAGGTATGGCTACACCTTC
TRBD1,once,TRBJ2-2,TRBV2,CASGTANTGELFF,TGTGCCAGCGGGACAGCGAACACCGGGGAGCTGTTTTTT
TRBD1,NA,TRBJ1-1,TRBV7-9,CASSPGQGGTEAFF,TGTGCCAGCAGCCCGGGACAGGGGGGAACTGAAGCTTTCTTT
NA,once,TRBJ1-1,TRBV9,CASSQTGGTEAFF,TGTGCCAGCAGCCAGACAGGTGGCACTGAAGCTTTCTTT
TRBD2,NA,TRBJ2-7,TRBV20-1,CSALWGGEQYF,TGCAGTGCCCTATGGGGGGGCGAGCAGTACTTC
TRBD1,NA,TRBJ2-7,TRBV4-2,CASSQEQGGDYEQYF,TGTGCCAGCAGCCAAGAACAGGGGGGAGACTACGAGCAGTACTTC
NA,few,TRBJ1-2,TRBV7-7,CASSLGLGGGYTF,TGTGCTAGCAGCTTAGGGCTCGGCGGTGGCTACACCTTC
NA,NA,TRBJ2-7,TRBV4-1,CASSQEGLEQYF,TGCGCCAGCAGCCAAGAGGGCCTCGAGCAGTACTTC
NA,NA,TRBJ2-2,TRBV7-3,CASSLTAGPRGELFF,TGTGCCAGCAGCTTAACGGCGGGGCCGAGAGGGGAGCTGTTTTTT
NA,NA,TRBJ2-7,TRBV18,CASSPTSLGTSYEQYF,TGTGCCAGCTCACCCACTAGCCTCGGAACCTCCTACGAGCAGTACTTC
NA,NA,TRBJ2-1,TRBV6-6,CASSYISRGEQFF,TGTGCCAGCAGTTACATCTCCAGGGGTGAGCAGTTCTTC
NA,few,TRBJ1-2,TRBV5-4,CASSNGQQVFYTF,TGTGCCAGCAGCAATGGACAGCAGGTTTTCTACACCTTC
TRBD2,NA,TRBJ2-3,TRBV5-1,CASSPGGGPDTQYF,TGCGCCAGCAGCCCGGGGGGAGGGCCAGATACGCAGTATTTT
NA,NA,TRBJ1-5,TRBV7-2,CASSLSGGSNQPQHF,TGTGCCAGCAGCTTATCGGGTGGCAGCAATCAGCCCCAGCATTTT
TRBD2,few,TRBJ2-4,TRBV13,CASSLVASGENIQYF,TGTGCCAGCAGCTTAGTGGCTAGCGGGGAAAACATTCAGTACTTC
TRBD1,NA,TRBJ2-6,TRBV28,CASSFRGTGANVLTF,TGTGCCAGCAGTTTCAGGGGGACTGGGGCCAACGTCCTGACTTTC
TRBD1,NA,TRBJ2-7,TRBV29-1,CSVLGQGEYEQYF,TGCAGCGTTCTAGGACAGGGGGAGTACGAGCAGTACTTC
TRBD1,few,TRBJ1-1,TRBV11-2,CASSRTGDLNTEAFF,TGTGCCAGCAGCCGTACAGGGGACTTGAACACTGAAGCTTTCTTT
NA,NA,TRBJ1-1,TRBV30,CACRFPGGYTEAFF,TGTGCCTGTCGCTTTCCGGGGGGGTACACTGAAGCTTTCTTT